The 30 T cell receptor beta chains listed next were all sequenced from one sample in a study of T cell responses to AZD1222 COVID-19 vaccine. Libraries were prepared by immunoSEQ multiplex PCR; TCRdb keeps only in-frame clonotypes and omits some of them. The sample includes about 69,000 clones, roughly 80% of them seen just once. Sequencing used peripheral blood, obtained 28 days after the second AZD1222 dose. The receptors derive from an adult who received the AZD1222 COVID-19 vaccine.

This clone has only a few counts. V gene TRBV6-1 combines with J gene TRBJ1-1; D unclear. The germline V gene encodes CDR1 MNHNS and CDR2 SASEGT. V gave up 0 bases and J gave up 3 bases, with 8 bases separating them. The CDR3 is made up of 14 amino acids. CDR3 coding DNA: TGTGCCAGCAGTGAAGCCAGAGGGTACACTGAAGCTTTCTTT. This sequence encodes CASSEARGYTEAFF.

The rearrangement joins TRBV5-8 to TRBJ1-2; no definite D call. This CDR3 comprises 15 residues. The V end lost 0 bases, the J end lost 2 bases, and 11 bases lay between the germline ends. CDR1 is SGHTS and CDR2 is YDEGEE in the germline V gene. The CDR3 is CASSLGAGYNYGYTF. CDR3 nucleotides: TGTGCCAGCAGCTTGGGGGCGGGTTACAACTATGGCTACACCTTC.

This clone was found a few times. This sequence joins TRBV18 and TRBJ2-5; TRBD1 aligns across 7 bases. Trimming cost V 3 bases and J 3 bases; bases outside gene matches: 1. The CDR3 is made up of 13 amino acids. Germline assignment: CDR1 KGHSH and CDR2 LQKENI. Here the CDR3 DNA reads TGTGCCAGCTCACCGACAGGGAAAGAGACCCAGTACTTC. This translates into CASSPTGKETQYF. Full variable domain (missing parts from reference TRBV18 and TRBJ2-5): NAGVMQNPRHLVRRRGQEARLRCSPMKGHSHVYWYRQLPEEGLKFMVYLQKENIIDESGMPKERFSAEFPKEGPSILRIQQVVRGDSAAYFCASSPTGKETQYFGPGTRLLVL.

This clone has a single count. The rearrangement uses TRBV5-1 and TRBJ1-5, with 8 bases aligning to TRBD1. Germline V gene lookup returns CDR1 SGHRS and CDR2 YFSETQ. J gave up 5 bases and V 4 bases, and 8 bases lay outside the gene matches. The CDR3 runs to 15 residues. The CDR3 DNA reads TGCGCCAGCAGCCCGACAGGGGTGAGTGATCAGCCCCAGCATTTT. Amino acids: CASSPTGVSDQPQHF.

The rearrangement joins TRBV12-3 or TRBV12-4 to TRBJ2-3; D remains ambiguous. CDR3 length: 12 amino acids. Between the trimmed V and J ends, which lost 6 bases and 6 bases, there was a span of 10 bases. CDR3 in amino acids: CASRPLRDTQYF. For the CDR3, the DNA is TGTGCCAGCAGGCCCCTCAGGGATACGCAGTATTTT.

The rearrangement links TRBV13 to TRBJ2-7; either TRBD1 or TRBD2 may fit D (5 bases each). From germline, CDR1 is PRHDT and CDR2 FYEKMQ (reference sequence). The V and J ends lost 11 bases and 6 bases respectively, with 20 bases between them. This CDR3 comprises 13 residues. This chain's CDR3 is CASTPPGRAEQYF. DNA for the CDR3: TGTGCCTCGACCCCCCCGGGGCGAGCCGAGCAGTACTTC.

This chain joins TRBV11-2 and TRBJ2-1; no firm D call. Germline V gives CDR1 SGHAT, CDR2 FQNNGV. This CDR3 has 17 residues. The ends were cut back, 3 bases at V and 0 bases at J, with 15 bases in the middle. CDR3: CASSFAVPEDSYNEQFF. CDR3 nucleotides: TGTGCCAGCAGCTTCGCCGTTCCCGAAGACTCCTACAATGAGCAGTTCTTC. Variable domain in full (rest from reference TRBV11-2 and TRBJ2-1): EAGVAQSPRYKIIEKRQSVAFWCNPISGHATLYWYQQILGQGPKLLIQFQNNGVVDDSQLPKDRFSAERLKGVDSTLKIQPAKLEDSAVYLCASSFAVPEDSYNEQFFGPGTRLTVL.

The chain is built from TRBV25-1 and TRBJ1-2; D unclear. From germline, CDR1 is MGHDK and CDR2 SYGVNS. Trimming pared 4 bases from V and 0 bases from J, leaving 6 bases between. The CDR3 is made up of 13 amino acids. The CDR3 coding sequence is TGTGCCAGCAGTGGTCCCGCTAACTATGGCTACACCTTC. Its translation: CASSGPANYGYTF.

This chain joins TRBV12-3 or TRBV12-4 and TRBJ2-5, with D hard to call. The length of the CDR3 is 12 residues. Trimming took 6 bases from V and 4 from J, leaving 9 bases between them. Here the CDR3 DNA reads TGTGCCAGCAGCCCATCCTCAGAGACCCAGTACTTC. Amino acids: CASSPSSETQYF.

This clone was counted at least ten times. The J gene is TRBJ1-6, the V gene TRBV10-1, with D tentatively TRBD1 (6 bases). Trimming pared 5 bases from V and 5 bases from J, leaving 10 bases between. Per germline, CDR1 WNHNN and CDR2 SYGVQD (reference sequence). The CDR3 spans 14 residues. CDR3 loop: CASSKDSNNSPLHF. The CDR3 DNA follows: TGCGCCAGCAGTAAGGACAGTAATAATTCACCCCTCCACTTT.

The chain joins TRBV4-1 to TRBJ1-5; 7 bases match TRBD1. CDR1 is MGHRA, CDR2 YSYEKL, per germline. This CDR3 comprises 17 residues. V gave up 0 bases and J gave up 4 bases; unmatched junction bases: 9. Here the CDR3 DNA reads TGCGCCAGCAGCCAAGAATGGAACGACAGGGATAATCAGCCCCAGCATTTT. It codes for CASSQEWNDRDNQPQHF.

The chain joins TRBV6-5 to TRBJ1-5; possible D gene TRBD1, 6 bases. This CDR3 contains 15 residues. Germline CDR1 reads MNHEY; CDR2 reads SVGAGI. Trimming left V 4 bases short and J 0 bases short, with 10 bases between. The CDR3 DNA follows: TGTGCCAGCAGTTCCGGGACAAATAGCAATCAGCCCCAGCATTTT. Protein sequence: CASSSGTNSNQPQHF.

This clone appeared many times. V usage is TRBV5-1 and J usage is TRBJ1-1; the D gene is possibly TRBD1 (5 bases). Germline-derived CDR1 and CDR2 are SGHRS and YFSETQ. This CDR3 region has 12 residues. The germline V and J ends were trimmed by 5 bases and 5 bases, with 10 bases remaining between them. The CDR3 DNA reads as TGCGCCAGCAGAGGAGGGGTAACTGAAGCTTTCTTT. It encodes CASRGGVTEAFF.

The rearrangement joins TRBV7-2 to TRBJ2-7; D not certain. The germline V gene has CDR1 SGHTA and CDR2 FQGNSA. The CDR3 is 13 amino acids. Between the trimmed V and J ends, which lost 2 bases and 2 bases, there was a span of 7 bases. In nucleotides, the CDR3 is TGTGCCAGCAGCTTATCAGTAACCTACGAGCAGTACTTC. Translation gives CASSLSVTYEQYF.

This clone was picked up a small number of times. This rearrangement joins TRBV12-3 or TRBV12-4 to TRBJ1-6, with a weak D call TRBD1 (5 bases). This CDR3 has 13 amino acids. Between the trimmed V and J ends, which lost 6 bases and 8 bases, there was a span of 11 bases. CDR3 loop: CASRLDNDSPLHF. CDR3 nucleotide sequence: TGTGCCAGCAGACTGGACAACGATTCACCCCTCCACTTT.

The count of this clone is one. The gene calls are TRBV5-1 and TRBJ1-5; 8 bases align to TRBD1. The CDR3 runs 14 residues. V shed 4 bases, J shed 6 bases, and the junction held 6 bases outside the gene matches. Germline assignment: CDR1 SGHRS and CDR2 YFSETQ. The CDR3 spells CASSRGQGRQPQHF. The CDR3 DNA reads TGCGCCAGCAGCCGTGGACAGGGCCGTCAGCCCCAGCATTTT. Full variable domain (remainder filled in from reference TRBV5-1 and TRBJ1-5): KAGVTQTPRYLIKTRGQQVTLSCSPISGHRSVSWYQQTPGQGLQFLFEYFSETQRNKGNFPGRFSGRQFSNSRSEMNVSTLELGDSALYLCASSRGQGRQPQHFGDGTRLSIL.

J is TRBJ1-2 and V is TRBV10-2; D is uncertain. There are 16 residues in the CDR3. Germline assignment: CDR1 WSHSY and CDR2 SAAADI. V was shortened by 0 bases and J by 2 bases, with 13 bases between the two germline ends. The CDR3 region has the DNA TGCGCCAGCAGTGAGTCAAGGTGGCAGACGAACTATGGCTACACCTTC. It codes for CASSESRWQTNYGYTF.

The V and J genes are TRBV5-8 and TRBJ2-6; maybe TRBD1 (5 bases). Per the germline V gene, CDR1 is SGHTS and CDR2 is YDEGEE. Trimming left V 4 bases short and J 0 bases short, with 17 bases between. This CDR3 comprises 18 residues. This CDR3 is CASSPPQGFLSGANVLTF. The CDR3 DNA reads TGTGCCAGCAGCCCCCCCCAGGGTTTCCTCTCTGGGGCCAACGTCCTGACTTTC.

This CDR3 is CASSLESGPGRTQYF. The CDR3 DNA is TGTGCCAGCAGTTTAGAGAGCGGACCGGGGAGGACCCAGTACTTC. The genes are TRBV6-5 and TRBJ2-5, with a weak D call TRBD2 (5 bases). V gave up 4 bases and J gave up 7 bases, with 19 bases separating them. Looked up from germline, CDR1 is MNHEY and CDR2 is SVGAGI. The CDR3 covers 15 residues.

This rearrangement joins TRBV30 to TRBJ2-5, with 7 bases fitting TRBD2. The ends lost 8 bases at V and 5 bases at J; junction bases unmatched: 8. CDR1 GTSNPN and CDR2 SVGIG come from the germline V gene (reference sequence). There are 12 residues in the CDR3. Written as DNA, the CDR3 is TGTGCCCAATACCTGGGGGGGGAGACCCAGTACTTC. It is translated as CAQYLGGETQYF.

The genes are TRBV28 and TRBJ2-7, with TRBD2 matching over 8 bases. J was trimmed by 6 bases and V by 8 bases; bases with no gene match: 3. Germline CDR1 is MDHEN and CDR2 is SYDVKM. The CDR3 spans 11 residues. CDR3 sequence: CASRGGGEQYF. In DNA form, the CDR3 reads TGTGCCAGCCGGGGGGGAGGCGAGCAGTACTTC.

V and J are TRBV5-1 and TRBJ2-5; 8 bases are shared with TRBD2. Germline CDR1 reads SGHRS; CDR2 reads YFSETQ. The CDR3 totals 15 residues. The J segment lost 1 base and the V segment lost 3 bases, leaving 5 bases of the junction unmatched. The CDR3 DNA sequence: TGCGCCAGCAGCTCAGCGGGGGAGACCCAAGAGACCCAGTACTTC. Amino acids: CASSSAGETQETQYF. The whole variable domain, filled in from reference TRBV5-1 and TRBJ2-5, reads KAGVTQTPRYLIKTRGQQVTLSCSPISGHRSVSWYQQTPGQGLQFLFEYFSETQRNKGNFPGRFSGRQFSNSRSEMNVSTLELGDSALYLCASSSAGETQETQYFGPGTRLLVL.

For the CDR3, the DNA is TGTGCCAGCTCGCGGGACAGGGGAAACACCGGGGAGCTGTTTTTT. Encoded protein: CASSRDRGNTGELFF. The J gene is TRBJ2-2, the V gene TRBV18; 10 bases match TRBD1. Germline loops: CDR1 KGHSH, CDR2 LQKENI. This CDR3 is 15 amino acids long. With 6 bases clipped from V and 2 bases from J, the junction kept 3 bases outside the gene matches.

This sequence joins TRBV28 and TRBJ2-3; 10 bases map to TRBD2. V gave up 4 bases and J gave up 14 bases; unmatched junction bases: 15. The CDR3 is made up of 15 amino acids. Germline V gene sequence: CDR1 MDHEN, CDR2 SYDVKM. The CDR3 region is CASSSLRIIAGGPYF. As DNA, the CDR3 is TGTGCCAGCAGTTCCCTTCGGATCATAGCGGGAGGCCCGTATTTT.

V is TRBV5-1 and J is TRBJ1-2, with 10 bases fitting TRBD1. The CDR3 length is 17 residues. Germline CDR1 is SGHRS and CDR2 is YFSETQ. V lost 4 bases to trimming and J lost 2 bases; unmatched junction nucleotides: 11. Here the CDR3 reads CASSLSGTGADNYGYTF. Written as DNA, the CDR3 is TGCGCCAGCAGCCTATCCGGGACAGGGGCCGACAACTATGGCTACACCTTC. Full variable domain (outside the CDR3, taken from reference TRBV5-1 and TRBJ1-2): KAGVTQTPRYLIKTRGQQVTLSCSPISGHRSVSWYQQTPGQGLQFLFEYFSETQRNKGNFPGRFSGRQFSNSRSEMNVSTLELGDSALYLCASSLSGTGADNYGYTFGSGTRLTVV.

This chain connects TRBV19 to TRBJ1-1; no clear D. This CDR3 has 12 amino acids. The germline gives CDR1 LNHDA, CDR2 SQIVND (reference sequence). The V end was cut by 7 bases, the J end by 6 bases, with 12 bases between. CDR3 protein: CASIGHVAEAFF. CDR3 bases: TGTGCCAGTATCGGGCATGTCGCTGAAGCTTTCTTT.

The rearrangement links TRBV4-1 to TRBJ1-1; D possibly corresponds to TRBD1 (5 bases). Trimming stripped 0 bases from V and 4 bases from J, with 9 bases between. Per germline, CDR1 MGHRA and CDR2 YSYEKL. The CDR3 runs to 14 residues. Written as DNA, the CDR3 is TGCGCCAGCAGCCAAGACAGGGAGAGCACTGAAGCTTTCTTT. Protein sequence: CASSQDRESTEAFF.

V gene TRBV13 combines with J gene TRBJ2-7; tentatively, D is TRBD1 or TRBD2 (5 bases each). The CDR3 has 15 residues. Trimming pared 0 bases from V and 0 bases from J, leaving 9 bases between. Per germline, CDR1 PRHDT and CDR2 FYEKMQ (reference sequence). The CDR3 DNA sequence: TGTGCCAGCAGCTTAGGGGGACGGTACTCCTACGAGCAGTACTTC. Its protein is CASSLGGRYSYEQYF.

In this sample, this clone turned up a few times. The rearrangement joins TRBV5-1 to TRBJ1-2, with 10 bases lining up with TRBD1. The CDR3 totals 17 residues. With V trimmed by 0 bases and J by 4 bases, 9 bases remained unmatched. Germline V CDR1 and CDR2: SGHRS, YFSETQ. As DNA, the CDR3 is TGCGCCAGCAGCTTGGGACAGGGGGCACCCTTGCCCTATGGCTACACCTTC. Amino acid sequence: CASSLGQGAPLPYGYTF.

In this sample, this clone turned up a few times. The DNA for the CDR3 is TGTGCCAGTAGGTTGAGCGGGAGGGCCTTAGGAGATACGCAGTATTTT. It yields the protein CASRLSGRALGDTQYF. This chain links TRBV19 with TRBJ2-3, with 10 bases aligning to TRBD2. This CDR3 has 16 residues. The trim removed 6 bases at V and 5 bases at J, leaving 11 bases unmatched. Germline V gene sequence: CDR1 LNHDA, CDR2 SQIVND (reference sequence).